This T cell receptor beta chain was captured by sequencing in a study of T cell responses to AZD1222 COVID-19 vaccine. Sequencing was performed with immunoSEQ multiplex PCR; in TCRdb, only in-frame clones are kept and a portion is missing. The data contain approximately 61,000 clones, 81% of them singletons. This CDR3 comprises 14 residues. V was cut by 8 bases and J by 1 base, with 14 bases left in between. Germline CDR1 is MNHEY and CDR2 is SVGAGI. The source is an adult who received the AZD1222 COVID-19 vaccine. The rearrangement uses TRBV6-5 and TRBJ2-5; D gene uncertain. The material was peripheral blood, obtained 28 days after the second AZD1222 dose. The CDR3 reads CASARGPSQETQYF. For the CDR3, the DNA is TGTGCCAGCGCGAGAGGACCGTCCCAAGAGACCCAGTACTTC.